This is a list of T cell receptor beta chains from one sample in a study of blood T cell repertoires in COVID-19. TCRdb keeps only in-frame clones here, not all; method: immunoSEQ multiplex PCR. The table has just over 150,000 clones, around 85% seen once. The sample was peripheral blood. These receptors came from a woman aged 70-85 years with acute or convalescent COVID-19. CDR3s include the opening cysteine and the closing phenylalanine or tryptophan. The order of the fields is D gene, J gene, clone size, V gene, CDR3 protein, CDR3 DNA. D genes are given only for firm matches. Expanded clones are given a class, and other clones once, few, many or no size at all.

>TRBD1|TRBJ2-1|NA|TRBV4-3
CASSQGQGPVGEQFF
TGCGCCAGCAGCCAAGGACAGGGCCCCGTCGGTGAGCAGTTCTTC
>NA|TRBJ1-6|NA|TRBV4-2
CASSQDSYRNSPLHF
TGTGCCAGCAGCCAAGATTCTTATCGTAATTCACCCCTCCACTTT
>TRBD2|TRBJ2-1|NA|TRBV5-1
CASSLAGVYSYNEQFF
TGCGCCAGCAGCTTAGCGGGGGTTTACTCCTACAATGAGCAGTTCTTC
>TRBD1|TRBJ1-5|NA|TRBV27
CASSPLTGLRHFSNQPQHF
TGTGCCAGCAGTCCGCTGACAGGGCTTCGACATTTTAGCAATCAGCCCCAGCATTTT
>NA|TRBJ1-1|NA|TRBV18
CASSPGWQGYKNTEAFF
TGTGCCAGCTCACCAGGCTGGCAGGGATATAAAAACACTGAAGCTTTCTTT
>NA|TRBJ1-4|NA|TRBV19
CASTLGGTRKEKLFF
TGTGCCAGTACCCTAGGCGGGACCCGCAAGGAAAAACTGTTTTTT
>TRBD1|TRBJ2-2|NA|TRBV18
CASSPQQGETGELFF
TGTGCCAGCTCACCGCAGCAGGGGGAGACCGGGGAGCTGTTTTTT
>NA|TRBJ2-2|NA|TRBV5-8
CASSLVRPPYTGELFF
TGTGCCAGCAGCTTGGTCAGGCCACCTTACACCGGGGAGCTGTTTTTT
>NA|TRBJ2-5|NA|TRBV6-5
CASRGDIETQYF
TGTGCCAGCAGGGGGGACATAGAGACCCAGTACTTC
>TRBD1|TRBJ1-5|NA|TRBV29-1
CSVQDRGNQPQHF
TGCAGCGTTCAAGACAGGGGGAATCAGCCCCAGCATTTT
>TRBD1|TRBJ1-1|few|TRBV7-2
CASSSQGGMNTEAFF
TGTGCCAGCAGCAGTCAGGGGGGCATGAACACTGAAGCTTTCTTT
>NA|TRBJ1-4|NA|TRBV11-2
CASSLVRGTNEKLFF
TGTGCCAGCAGCTTAGTAAGGGGAACTAATGAAAAACTGTTTTTT
>TRBD1|TRBJ1-1|NA|TRBV30
CAWSRDSLKAFF
TGTGCCTGGAGTCGGGACAGTCTAAAAGCTTTCTTT
>NA|TRBJ1-1|NA|TRBV19
CASSRTALNTEAFF
TGTGCCAGTAGTCGGACAGCTTTGAACACTGAAGCTTTCTTT
>NA|TRBJ1-1|NA|TRBV4-3
CASSQLRREAEAFF
TGCGCCAGCAGCCAATTGAGGAGGGAGGCTGAAGCTTTCTTT
>NA|TRBJ2-7|NA|TRBV3-1/TRBV3-2
CASSQGFWGRVSYEQYF
TGTGCCAGCAGCCAAGGTTTTTGGGGCCGAGTATCCTACGAGCAGTACTTC
>NA|TRBJ2-1|NA|TRBV6-6
CASSESRNEQFF
TGTGCCAGCAGTGAGAGCCGGAATGAGCAGTTCTTC
>NA|TRBJ2-3|NA|TRBV6-5
CASSSRDTRRDTQYF
TGTGCCAGCAGTTCGAGGGACACCCGTCGGGATACGCAGTATTTT
>NA|TRBJ1-1|NA|TRBV23-1
CASSQSAGEYTEAFF
TGCGCCAGCAGTCAAAGCGCGGGGGAATACACTGAAGCTTTCTTT
>NA|TRBJ2-3|NA|TRBV4-1
CASSQTRFGTDTQYF
TGCGCCAGCAGCCAAACTCGTTTTGGCACAGATACGCAGTATTTT
>NA|TRBJ1-6|NA|TRBV7-9
CASSLGWERNSPLHF
TGTGCCAGCAGCTTAGGATGGGAGCGGAATTCACCCCTCCACTTT
>NA|TRBJ1-2|NA|TRBV19
CASSIAMAGSYGYTF
TGTGCCAGTAGTATAGCAATGGCAGGGTCGTATGGCTACACCTTC
>NA|TRBJ2-1|NA|TRBV6-1
CASREDRISYNEQFF
TGTGCCAGCAGGGAAGACAGGATCTCCTACAATGAGCAGTTCTTC
>TRBD1|TRBJ1-1|NA|TRBV7-2
CASSVTGSSTEAFF
TGTGCCAGCAGCGTGACAGGGAGTAGCACTGAAGCTTTCTTT
>TRBD1|TRBJ1-2|NA|TRBV28
CASSLYPGQGYTF
TGTGCCAGCAGTTTATATCCGGGACAGGGATACACCTTC
>NA|TRBJ1-5|NA|TRBV7-2
CASSLTGNRNQPQHF
TGTGCCAGCAGCTTAACCGGGAATCGCAATCAGCCCCAGCATTTT
>NA|TRBJ1-3|NA|TRBV30
CAWSSSSNTIYF
TGTGCCTGGAGTTCCTCGTCTAACACCATATATTTT
>TRBD2|TRBJ2-5|NA|TRBV7-8
CASSLAGLAGGRKTQYF
TGTGCCAGCAGCTTAGCCGGGCTAGCGGGGGGTCGCAAGACCCAGTACTTC
>NA|TRBJ1-1|NA|TRBV7-8
CASSLAPTAGTEAFF
TGTGCCAGCAGCTTAGCGCCGACAGCAGGCACTGAAGCTTTCTTT
>NA|TRBJ2-5|NA|TRBV2
CASSEDGRTQYF
TGTGCCAGCAGTGAAGACGGGAGGACCCAGTACTTC
>NA|TRBJ1-2|NA|TRBV4-1
CASSQSETEANYGYTF
TGCGCCAGCAGCCAGAGCGAAACCGAAGCTAACTATGGCTACACCTTC
>TRBD1|TRBJ1-2|NA|TRBV7-2
CASSRQGNYGYTF
TGTGCCAGCAGCAGACAGGGTAACTATGGCTACACCTTC
>NA|TRBJ1-1|NA|TRBV6-1
CASSEAGQNTEAFF
TGTGCCAGCAGTGAAGCGGGACAGAACACTGAAGCTTTCTTT
>TRBD1|TRBJ1-1|NA|TRBV28
CASSLESRGRAFF
TGTGCCAGCAGTTTAGAGAGCAGGGGGCGAGCTTTCTTT
>TRBD1|TRBJ1-5|once|TRBV10-3
CAIGDRGQGYSNQPQHF
TGTGCCATCGGGGACAGGGGTCAGGGGTATAGCAATCAGCCCCAGCATTTT
>NA|TRBJ1-3|NA|TRBV19
CASSLPGVNSGNTIYF
TGTGCCAGTAGTCTACCAGGGGTGAACTCTGGAAACACCATATATTTT
>TRBD1|TRBJ1-2|NA|TRBV19
CASSIISGGSDYGYTF
TGTGCCAGTAGTATAATATCAGGGGGCTCCGACTATGGCTACACCTTC
>TRBD1|TRBJ1-5|NA|TRBV10-3
CAIRGDRRDQPQHF
TGTGCCATCAGAGGGGACAGGAGGGATCAGCCCCAGCATTTT
>TRBD2|TRBJ2-1|NA|TRBV3-1/TRBV3-2
CASSYRIGLVGNEQFF
TGTGCCAGCAGCTACCGGATCGGACTAGTTGGGAATGAGCAGTTCTTC
>TRBD1|TRBJ1-6|NA|TRBV7-9
CASSTTVPGQGLGNSPLHF
TGTGCCAGCAGCACCACCGTCCCGGGACAGGGTCTGGGGAATTCACCCCTCCACTTT
>NA|TRBJ2-3|NA|TRBV19
CASSIRGSTDTQYF
TGTGCCAGTAGTATACGCGGGAGCACAGATACGCAGTATTTT
>NA|TRBJ2-2|once|TRBV18
CASSPTRTAVFTGELFF
TGTGCCAGCTCACCAACGAGGACAGCCGTTTTCACCGGGGAGCTGTTTTTT